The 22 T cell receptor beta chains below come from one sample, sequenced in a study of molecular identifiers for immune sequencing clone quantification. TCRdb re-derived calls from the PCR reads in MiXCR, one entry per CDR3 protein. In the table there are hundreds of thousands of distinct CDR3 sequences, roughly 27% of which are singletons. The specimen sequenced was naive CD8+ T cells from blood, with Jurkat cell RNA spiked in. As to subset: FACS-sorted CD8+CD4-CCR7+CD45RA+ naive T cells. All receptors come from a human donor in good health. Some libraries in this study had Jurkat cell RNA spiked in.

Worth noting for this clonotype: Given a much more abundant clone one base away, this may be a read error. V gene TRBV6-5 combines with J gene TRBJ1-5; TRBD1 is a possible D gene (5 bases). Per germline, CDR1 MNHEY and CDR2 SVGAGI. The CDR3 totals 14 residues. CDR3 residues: CASSPSGTNKPQHF. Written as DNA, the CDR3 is TGTGCCAGCAGTCCCTCCGGGACCAATAAGCCCCAGCATTTT.

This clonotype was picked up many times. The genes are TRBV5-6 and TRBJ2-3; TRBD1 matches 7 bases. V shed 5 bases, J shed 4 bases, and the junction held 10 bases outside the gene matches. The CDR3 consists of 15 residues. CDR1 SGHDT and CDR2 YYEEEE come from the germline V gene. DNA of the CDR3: TGTGCCAGCAGTCTGAGGACAGGTAGAGCAGATACGCAGTATTTT. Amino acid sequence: CASSLRTGRADTQYF. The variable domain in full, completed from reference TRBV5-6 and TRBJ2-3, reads DAGVTQSPTHLIKTRGQQVTLRCSPKSGHDTVSWYQQALGQGPQFIFQYYEEEERQRGNFPDRFSGHQFPNYSSELNVNALLLGDSALYLCASSLRTGRADTQYFGPGTRLTVL.

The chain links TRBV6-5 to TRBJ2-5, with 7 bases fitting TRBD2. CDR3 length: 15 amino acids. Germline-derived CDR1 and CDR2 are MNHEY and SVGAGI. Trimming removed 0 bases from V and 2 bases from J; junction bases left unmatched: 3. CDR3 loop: CASSYSLGGQETQYF. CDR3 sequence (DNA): TGTGCCAGCAGTTACTCACTCGGGGGGCAAGAGACCCAGTACTTC.

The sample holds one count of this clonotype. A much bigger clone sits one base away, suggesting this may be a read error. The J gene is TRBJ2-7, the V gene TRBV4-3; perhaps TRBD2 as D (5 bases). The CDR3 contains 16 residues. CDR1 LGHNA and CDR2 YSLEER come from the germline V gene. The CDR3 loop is CASGQERGLASWEQYF. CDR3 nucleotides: TGCGCCAGCGGCCAAGAACGCGGTTTAGCGTCGTGGGAGCAGTACTTC.

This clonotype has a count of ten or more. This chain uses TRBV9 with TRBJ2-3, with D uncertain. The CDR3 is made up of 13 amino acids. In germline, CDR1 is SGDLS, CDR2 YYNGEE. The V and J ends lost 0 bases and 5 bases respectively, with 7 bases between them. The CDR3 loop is CASSVATLDTQYF. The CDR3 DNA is TGTGCCAGCAGCGTAGCTACTTTAGATACGCAGTATTTT.

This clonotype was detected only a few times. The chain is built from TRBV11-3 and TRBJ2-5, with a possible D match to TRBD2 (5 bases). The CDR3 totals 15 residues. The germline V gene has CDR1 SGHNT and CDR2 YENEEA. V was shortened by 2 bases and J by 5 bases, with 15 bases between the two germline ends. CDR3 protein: CASSLMVLWRETQYF. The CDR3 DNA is TGTGCCAGCAGCTTAATGGTCCTGTGGAGGGAGACCCAGTACTTC. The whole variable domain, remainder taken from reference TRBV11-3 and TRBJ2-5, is EAGVVQSPRYKIIEKKQPVAFWCNPISGHNTLYWYLQNLGQGPELLIRYENEEAVDDSQLPKDRFSAERLKGVDSTLKIQPAELGDSAVYLCASSLMVLWRETQYFGPGTRLLVL.

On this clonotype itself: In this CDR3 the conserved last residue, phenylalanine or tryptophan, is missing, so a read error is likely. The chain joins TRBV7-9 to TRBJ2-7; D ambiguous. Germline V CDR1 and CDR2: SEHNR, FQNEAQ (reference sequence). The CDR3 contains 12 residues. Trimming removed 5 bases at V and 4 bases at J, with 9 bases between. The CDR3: CASSPGGYEQYL. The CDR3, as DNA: TGTGCCAGCAGCCCGGGTGGATACGAGCAGTACCTC.

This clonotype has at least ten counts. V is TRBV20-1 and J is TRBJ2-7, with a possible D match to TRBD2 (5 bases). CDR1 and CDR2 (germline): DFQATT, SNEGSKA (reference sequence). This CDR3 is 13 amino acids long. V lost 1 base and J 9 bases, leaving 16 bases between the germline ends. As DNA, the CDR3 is TGCAGTGCTAGAGTGGGCGGCTACGAGGGGCAGTACTTC. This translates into CSARVGGYEGQYF.

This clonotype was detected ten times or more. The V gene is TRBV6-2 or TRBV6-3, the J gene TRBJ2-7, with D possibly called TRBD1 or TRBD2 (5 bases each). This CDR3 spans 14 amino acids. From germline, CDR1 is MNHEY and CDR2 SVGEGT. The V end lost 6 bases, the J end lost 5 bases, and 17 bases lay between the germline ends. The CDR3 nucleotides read TGTGCCAGCAGCAGCACCGGGGCCGGCGACGAGCAGTACTTC. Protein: CASSSTGAGDEQYF.

The CDR3 here is CASSQVAGVQSYNEQFF. CDR3 sequence (DNA): TGCGCCAGCAGCCAGGTAGCGGGGGTCCAGTCCTACAATGAGCAGTTCTTC. The genes are TRBV4-3 and TRBJ2-1, with TRBD2 identical over 9 bases. With 3 bases clipped from V and 1 base from J, the junction kept 7 bases outside the gene matches. The CDR3 has 17 residues. Germline CDR1 LGHNA, CDR2 YSLEER.

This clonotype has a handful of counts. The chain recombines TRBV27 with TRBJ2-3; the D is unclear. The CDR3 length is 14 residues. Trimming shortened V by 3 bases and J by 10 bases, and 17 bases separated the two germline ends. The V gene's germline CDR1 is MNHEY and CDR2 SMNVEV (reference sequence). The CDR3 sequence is CASSLGGTLRAQYF. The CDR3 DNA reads TGTGCCAGCAGTTTGGGCGGCACCCTACGTGCGCAGTATTTT.

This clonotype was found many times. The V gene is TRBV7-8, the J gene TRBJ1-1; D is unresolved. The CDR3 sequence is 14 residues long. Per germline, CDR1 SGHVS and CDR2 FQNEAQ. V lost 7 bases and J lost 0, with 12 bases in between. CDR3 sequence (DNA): TGTGCCAGCACACCAGAATACATGAACACTGAAGCTTTCTTT. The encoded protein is CASTPEYMNTEAFF.

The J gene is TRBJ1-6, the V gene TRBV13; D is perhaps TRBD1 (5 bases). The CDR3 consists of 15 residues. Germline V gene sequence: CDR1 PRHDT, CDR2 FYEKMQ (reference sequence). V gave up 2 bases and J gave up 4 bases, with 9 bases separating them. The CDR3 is CASSLMGPYNSPLHF. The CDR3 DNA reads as TGTGCCAGCAGCTTAATGGGACCTTATAATTCACCCCTCCACTTT.

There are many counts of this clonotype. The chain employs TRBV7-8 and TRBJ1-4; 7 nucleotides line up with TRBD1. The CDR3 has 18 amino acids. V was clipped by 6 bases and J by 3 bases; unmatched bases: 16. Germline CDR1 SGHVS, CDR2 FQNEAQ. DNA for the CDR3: TGTGCCAGCAGGGGGTCGGGCACCGGGACAGCTTCTAATGAAAAACTGTTTTTT. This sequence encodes CASRGSGTGTASNEKLFF.

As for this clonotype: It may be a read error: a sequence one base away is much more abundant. CDR3 DNA sequence: TGCGCCAGCAGCGGGGGAGCGAACATCGGGGAGCTGTTTTTT. Amino acid sequence: CASSGGANIGELFF. The chain employs TRBV5-1 and TRBJ2-2; the D call may be TRBD1 or TRBD2 (5 bases each). The germline V gene encodes CDR1 SGHRS and CDR2 YFSETQ. The CDR3 sequence is 14 residues long.

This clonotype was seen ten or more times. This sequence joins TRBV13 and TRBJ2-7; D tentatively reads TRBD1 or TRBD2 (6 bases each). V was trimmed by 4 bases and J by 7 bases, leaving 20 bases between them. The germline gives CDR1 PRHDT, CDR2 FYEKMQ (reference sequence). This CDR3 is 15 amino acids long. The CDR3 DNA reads TGTGCCAGCAGCTCCGATGGTAGCGGAAGGGGGGAGCAGTACTTC. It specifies CASSSDGSGRGEQYF.

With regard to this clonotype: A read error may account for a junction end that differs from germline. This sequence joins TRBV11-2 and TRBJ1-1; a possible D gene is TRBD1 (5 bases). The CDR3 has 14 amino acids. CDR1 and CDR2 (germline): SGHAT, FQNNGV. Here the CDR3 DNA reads TGTGCCGGCAGCTTAGGGCAGGGCCTCACTGAAGCTTTCTTT. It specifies CAGSLGQGLTEAFF.

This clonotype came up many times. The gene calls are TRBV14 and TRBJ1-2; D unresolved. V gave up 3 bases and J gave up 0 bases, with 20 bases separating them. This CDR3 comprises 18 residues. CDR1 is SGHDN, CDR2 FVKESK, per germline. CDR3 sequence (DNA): TGTGCCAGCAGCCACCCTCGTGGAGAGGCCGAAGCTAACTATGGCTACACCTTC. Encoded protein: CASSHPRGEAEANYGYTF.

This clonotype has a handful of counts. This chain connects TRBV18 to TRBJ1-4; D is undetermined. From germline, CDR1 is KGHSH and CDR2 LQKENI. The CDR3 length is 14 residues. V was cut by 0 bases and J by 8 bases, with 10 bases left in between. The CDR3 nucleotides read TGTGCCAGCTCACCACCAGGGTTGATGGAAAAACTGTTTTTT. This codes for CASSPPGLMEKLFF. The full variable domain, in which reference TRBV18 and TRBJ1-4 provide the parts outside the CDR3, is NAGVMQNPRHLVRRRGQEARLRCSPMKGHSHVYWYRQLPEEGLKFMVYLQKENIIDESGMPKERFSAEFPKEGPSILRIQQVVRGDSAAYFCASSPPGLMEKLFFGSGTQLSVL.

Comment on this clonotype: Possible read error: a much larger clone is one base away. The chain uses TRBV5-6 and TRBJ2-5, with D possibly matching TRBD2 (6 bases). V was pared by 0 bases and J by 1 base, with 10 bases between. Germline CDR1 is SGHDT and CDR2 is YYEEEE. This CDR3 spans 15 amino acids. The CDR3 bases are TGTGCCAGCAGCTTGGTCCGGAGGGTCCAAGAGACCCAGTACTTC. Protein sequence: CASSLVRRVQETQYF.

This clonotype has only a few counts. The DNA for the CDR3 is TGTGCCAGCGCGAGCAGCAGGGTTTTGAGCACAGATACGCAGTATTTT. Its translation is CASASSRVLSTDTQYF. The chain carries TRBV6-2 or TRBV6-3 and TRBJ2-3; the D gene is possibly TRBD1 (5 bases). The V gene lost 8 bases and the J gene lost 0 bases, with 18 bases spanning the gap. The CDR3 has 16 residues. Germline-derived CDR1 and CDR2 are MNHEY and SVGEGT.

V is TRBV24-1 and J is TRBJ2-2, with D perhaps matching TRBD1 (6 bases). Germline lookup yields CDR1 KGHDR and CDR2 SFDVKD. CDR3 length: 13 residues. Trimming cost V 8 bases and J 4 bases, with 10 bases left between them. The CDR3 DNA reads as TGTGCCACCAAGGGGGTTGTCACCGGGGAGCTGTTTTTT. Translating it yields CATKGVVTGELFF.